One and the same sample provided the 3 T cell receptor beta chains below, sequenced in a study of T cell clonotyping in hematopoietic cell transplantation. Time point denoted: recipient sample about 28 days before transplant, after cytoreduction. Profiling relied on immunoSEQ multiplex PCR, and the TCRdb table lists in-frame clones only, not all of them. The sample has around 40,000 clones; 85% to 95% are singletons. This specimen consisted of peripheral blood mononuclear cells, obtained before stem cell transplant. The source of these receptors is a man in his forties with chronic myeloid leukemia. Some clones in this sample may be carry-over from other donors' samples.

This chain joins TRBV28 and TRBJ1-2; 7 nucleotides align to TRBD1. Trimming removed 7 bases from V and 7 bases from J; junction bases left unmatched: 9. The CDR3 spans 13 residues. Germline loops: CDR1 MDHEN, CDR2 SYDVKM. The CDR3 DNA sequence: TGTGCCAGCAACACTGACAGGGTGGCTGGCTACACCTTC. It codes for CASNTDRVAGYTF.

The chain employs TRBV19 and TRBJ2-7; TRBD1 is a possible D gene (6 bases). Trimming shortened V by 8 bases and J by 4 bases, and 18 bases separated the two germline ends. The CDR3 has 14 amino acids. Germline V gene lookup returns CDR1 LNHDA and CDR2 SQIVND (reference sequence). Written as DNA, the CDR3 is TGTGCCAGTCGTCAAGGGACACTTAGATACGAGCAGTACTTC. Encoded protein: CASRQGTLRYEQYF.

This chain connects TRBV6-1 to TRBJ1-2, with D hard to call. V was clipped by 1 base and J by 3 bases, with 6 bases between them. Germline V gives CDR1 MNHNS, CDR2 SASEGT. CDR3 size: 13 residues. The CDR3 DNA follows: TGTGCCAGCAGTGAAGGTTGGGACTATGGCTACACCTTC. Translating it yields CASSEGWDYGYTF.